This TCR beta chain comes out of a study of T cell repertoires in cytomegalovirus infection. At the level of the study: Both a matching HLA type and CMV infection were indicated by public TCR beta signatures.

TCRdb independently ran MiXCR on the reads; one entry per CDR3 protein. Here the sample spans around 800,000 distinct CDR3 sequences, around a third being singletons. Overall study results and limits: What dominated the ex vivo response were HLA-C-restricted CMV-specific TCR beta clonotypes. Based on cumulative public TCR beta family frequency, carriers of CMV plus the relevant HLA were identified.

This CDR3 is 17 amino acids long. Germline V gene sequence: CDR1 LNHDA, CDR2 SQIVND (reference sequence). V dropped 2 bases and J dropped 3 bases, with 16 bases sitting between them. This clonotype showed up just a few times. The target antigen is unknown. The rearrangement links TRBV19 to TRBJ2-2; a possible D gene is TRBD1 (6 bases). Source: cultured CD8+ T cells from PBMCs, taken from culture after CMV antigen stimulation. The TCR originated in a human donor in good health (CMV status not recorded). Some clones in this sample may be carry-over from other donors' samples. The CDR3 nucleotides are TGTGCCAGTAGTATACTACGGGACAAAGAGCACACCGGGGAGCTGTTTTTT. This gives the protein CASSILRDKEHTGELFF.